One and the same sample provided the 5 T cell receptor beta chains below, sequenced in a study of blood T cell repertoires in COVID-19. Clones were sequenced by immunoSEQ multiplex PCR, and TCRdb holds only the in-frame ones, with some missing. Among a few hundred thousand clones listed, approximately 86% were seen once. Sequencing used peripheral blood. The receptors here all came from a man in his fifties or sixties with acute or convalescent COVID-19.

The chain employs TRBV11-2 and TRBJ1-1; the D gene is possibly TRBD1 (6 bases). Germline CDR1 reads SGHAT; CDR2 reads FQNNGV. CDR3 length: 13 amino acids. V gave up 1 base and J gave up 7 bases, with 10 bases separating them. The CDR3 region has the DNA TGTGCCAGCAGCTTAGGGGGGCCTTATGAAGCTTTCTTT. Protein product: CASSLGGPYEAFF.

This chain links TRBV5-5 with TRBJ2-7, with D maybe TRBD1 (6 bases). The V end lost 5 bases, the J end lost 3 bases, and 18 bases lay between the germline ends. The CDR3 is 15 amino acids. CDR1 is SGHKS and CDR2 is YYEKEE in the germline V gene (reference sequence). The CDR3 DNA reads TGTGCCAGCAGTGAGGGGGTTTCCACGTACTACGAGCAGTACTTC. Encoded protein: CASSEGVSTYYEQYF.

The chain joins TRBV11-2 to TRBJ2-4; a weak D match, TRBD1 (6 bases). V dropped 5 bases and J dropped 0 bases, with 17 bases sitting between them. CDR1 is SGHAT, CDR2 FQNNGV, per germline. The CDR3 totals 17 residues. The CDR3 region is CASSATRGSVAKNIQYF. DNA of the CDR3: TGTGCCAGCAGCGCGACCAGGGGATCGGTAGCCAAAAACATTCAGTACTTC.

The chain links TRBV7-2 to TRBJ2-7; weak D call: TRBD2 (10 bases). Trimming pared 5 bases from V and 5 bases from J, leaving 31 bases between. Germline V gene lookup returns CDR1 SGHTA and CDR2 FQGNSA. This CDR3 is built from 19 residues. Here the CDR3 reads CASSPGGTGIAGGRNEQYF. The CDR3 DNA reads TGTGCCAGCAGCCCCGGCGGGACAGGGATAGCGGGGGGCCGGAACGAGCAGTACTTC.

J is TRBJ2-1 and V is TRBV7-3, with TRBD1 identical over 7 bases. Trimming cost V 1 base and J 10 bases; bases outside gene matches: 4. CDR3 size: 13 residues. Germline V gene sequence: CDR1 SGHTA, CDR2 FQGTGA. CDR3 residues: CASSLNLDREQFF. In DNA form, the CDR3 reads TGTGCCAGCAGCTTAAATTTGGACAGGGAGCAGTTCTTC. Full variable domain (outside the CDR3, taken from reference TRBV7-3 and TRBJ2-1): GAGVSQTPSNKVTEKGKYVELRCDPISGHTALYWYRQSLGQGPEFLIYFQGTGAADDSGLPNDRFFAVRPEGSVSTLKIQRTERGDSAVYLCASSLNLDREQFFGPGTRLTVL.